Below are 6 T cell receptor beta chains sequenced from a single sample in a study of T cells in women clearing cervical HPV infection. Clones were read by immunoSEQ multiplex PCR, and TCRdb kept only the in-frame ones, dropping some. Its listing shows approximately 20,000 clones. Sequenced input: blood buffy coat. The receptors derive from a woman aged 18 to 75 with a cervical HPV16 infection that either progressed to CIN3+ or cleared (not recorded which).

Concerning this clone itself: The missing CDR3 end, 3 residues past where the read stops, is filled in from the germline J gene. The chain joins TRBV5-1 to TRBJ2-3, with TRBD1 matching 9 bases. This CDR3 spans 16 amino acids. With 2 bases clipped from V and 4 bases from J, the junction kept 8 bases outside the gene matches. Per germline, CDR1 SGHRS and CDR2 YFSETQ. The CDR3 DNA, read in part, is TGCGCCAGCAGCTTAAGTCTACAGGGGGCGGCAGATACG. Protein product: CASSLSLQGAADT. The entire CDR3 reads CASSLSLQGAADTQYF. Based on the CDR3 plus reference TRBV5-1 and TRBJ2-3, the full variable domain is KAGVTQTPRYLIKTRGQQVTLSCSPISGHRSVSWYQQTPGQGLQFLFEYFSETQRNKGNFPGRFSGRQFSNSRSEMNVSTLELGDSALYLCASSLSLQGAADTQYFGPGTRLTVL.

For this clone: The sequence runs out 3 residues before the end of the CDR3; the remainder is reconstructed from the germline J gene. The rearrangement links TRBV7-9 to TRBJ2-7; possibly TRBD2 for D (5 bases). Germline CDR1 reads SEHNR; CDR2 reads FQNEAQ (reference sequence). With 8 bases removed from V and 6 bases from J, the gap between germline ends came to 17 bases. The CDR3 has 13 residues. CDR3 DNA, as far as it was read: TGTGCCAGCTCGTCTCAAGCGGCCAGCGAG. Protein: CASSSQAASE. The CDR3 as a whole reads CASSSQAASEQYF.

Worth noting for this clone: The CDR3 extends 3 residues past the end of the read, so its final part is completed from the germline J gene. V and J are TRBV6-4 and TRBJ1-3; possible D gene TRBD1, 5 bases. This CDR3 is 13 amino acids long. Germline CDR1 MRHNA, CDR2 SNTAGT. The germline V and J ends were trimmed by 11 bases and 7 bases, with 18 bases remaining between them. CDR3 amino acids: CAGERGRVNTIYF. The sequenced CDR3 bases are TGTGCCGGGGAACGGGGGAGGGTGAACACC.

A remark on this clone: The read falls 3 residues short of the CDR3 end, and the missing part is taken from the germline J gene. V is TRBV6-2 or TRBV6-3 and J is TRBJ2-2; D is undetermined. The germline V and J ends were trimmed by 7 bases and 5 bases, with 17 bases remaining between them. The CDR3 consists of 15 residues. From germline, CDR1 is MNHEY and CDR2 SVGEGT. The CDR3 region is CASMRPLSGTGELFF. Incomplete CDR3 DNA: TGTGCCAGCATGCGCCCCCTGTCCGGGACCGGGGAG.

In regard to this clone: Read sequence stops 3 residues before the CDR3 end, and the germline J gene provides the missing end. The rearrangement uses TRBV7-8 and TRBJ2-1, with D perhaps matching TRBD1 (6 bases). The germline V and J ends were trimmed by 1 base and 7 bases, with 14 bases remaining between them. Germline V gene lookup returns CDR1 SGHVS and CDR2 FQNEAQ. CDR3 length: 15 residues. The sequenced part of the CDR3 DNA is TGTGCCAGCAGCTTAGGCCAGGGGTCTAGAAATGAG. It codes for CASSLGQGSRNE. The complete CDR3 sequence is CASSLGQGSRNEQFF.

As concerns this clone: The read ends 3 residues before the CDR3 terminus; that terminus is restored from the germline J gene. The gene calls are TRBV30 and TRBJ1-4; D unresolved. CDR1 GTSNPN and CDR2 SVGIG come from the germline V gene (reference sequence). With 2 bases removed from V and 7 bases from J, the gap between germline ends came to 8 bases. This CDR3 has 12 amino acids. CDR3 DNA, as far as it was read: TGTGCCTGGAGTAGCGGCGGTGAAAAA. Its protein is CAWSSGGEK. The CDR3, in full, reads CAWSSGGEKLFF.